This T cell receptor beta chain was obtained from a study of graft-versus-host responses after intestinal transplantation. Study-wide context: Grafts that recipients had were multivisceral, liver-intestinal, or isolated intestinal transplants. Induction with anti-thymocyte globulin, then tacrolimus and steroids for roughly 3 years, was given to all recipients. Whole-study findings and limits: Levels of circulating GvH clones at their peak were associated with early post-transplant HvG declines.

The table came from immunoSEQ multiplex PCR; TCRdb's copy has only in-frame clones and leaves some out. The table shows tens of thousands of clones, with more than 70% occurring only once. There are 15 residues in the CDR3. V lost 3 bases and J lost 0, with 10 bases in between. Germline V gives CDR1 KGHSH, CDR2 LQKENI. Turning to this clone: Its antigen is unidentified.

The rearrangement uses TRBV18 and TRBJ2-3; D is unresolved. The receptor's source is a human donor who was the organ donor for an intestinal transplant. Sequenced material: unstimulated CD4+ T cells sorted from spleen or lymph node cells, taken before transplant. This CDR3 reads CASSPTEASTDTQYF. The CDR3 DNA sequence: TGTGCCAGCTCACCGACCGAAGCGAGCACAGATACGCAGTATTTT. The variable domain in full, completed from reference TRBV18 and TRBJ2-3, reads NAGVMQNPRHLVRRRGQEARLRCSPMKGHSHVYWYRQLPEEGLKFMVYLQKENIIDESGMPKERFSAEFPKEGPSILRIQQVVRGDSAAYFCASSPTEASTDTQYFGPGTRLTVL.